Detailed here is one T cell receptor (beta chain). Its specificity is unknown. V was pared by 9 bases and J by 1 base, with 13 bases between. Germline CDR1 reads MDHEN; CDR2 reads SYDVKM. This CDR3 is 14 amino acids long. MiXCR, applied by TCRdb to the reads, yields one record per CDR3 protein. The sample lists roughly 62,000 distinct CDR3 sequences, around 62% occurring once. These data belong to a study of type 1 regulatory T cells. Study-wide findings and caveats: Type 1 regulatory T cells had a more restricted TCR repertoire than non-type 1 regulatory T cells.

The sequence was collected from a human donor in good health. The chain recombines TRBV28 with TRBJ2-1; D unclear. What was sequenced was cultured non-Tr1 T cells, either the whole culture or a sorted T cell fraction (not recorded which). In DNA form, the CDR3 reads TGTGCCAGTACCGAGGTAGGGTCCTACAATGAGCAGTTCTTC. Its translation: CASTEVGSYNEQFF.